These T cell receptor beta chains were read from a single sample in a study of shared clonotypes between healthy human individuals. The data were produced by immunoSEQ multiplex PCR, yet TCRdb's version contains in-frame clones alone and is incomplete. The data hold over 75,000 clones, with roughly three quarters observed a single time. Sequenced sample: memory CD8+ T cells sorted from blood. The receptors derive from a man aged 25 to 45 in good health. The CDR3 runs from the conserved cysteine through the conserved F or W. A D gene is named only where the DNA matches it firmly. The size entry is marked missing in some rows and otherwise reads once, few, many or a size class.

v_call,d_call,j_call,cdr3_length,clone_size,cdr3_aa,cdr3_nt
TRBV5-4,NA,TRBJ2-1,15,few,CASSSLGGNYNEQFF,TGTGCCAGCAGCTCGCTAGGCGGGAACTACAATGAGCAGTTCTTC
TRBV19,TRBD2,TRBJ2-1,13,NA,CATRGGLVNEQFF,TGTGCCACCCGAGGGGGACTAGTCAATGAGCAGTTCTTC
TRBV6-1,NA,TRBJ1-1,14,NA,CASSEYKFSTEAFF,TGTGCCAGCAGTGAATATAAGTTTTCGACTGAAGCTTTCTTT
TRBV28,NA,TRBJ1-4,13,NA,CASLPRGEEKLFF,TGTGCCAGCTTGCCCAGGGGAGAGGAAAAACTGTTTTTT
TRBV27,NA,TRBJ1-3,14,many,CASSLGRVGNTIYF,TGTGCCAGCAGTTTAGGCAGGGTTGGAAACACCATATATTTT
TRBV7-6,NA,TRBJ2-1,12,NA,CASSLARNEQFF,TGTGCCAGCAGCTTGGCGAGGAATGAGCAGTTCTTC
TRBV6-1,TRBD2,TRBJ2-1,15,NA,CASRPRTSDYNEQFF,TGTGCCAGCAGACCGAGGACTAGCGACTACAATGAGCAGTTCTTC
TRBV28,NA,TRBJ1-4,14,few,CASSPNRPNEKLFF,TGTGCCAGCAGTCCTAACAGACCGAATGAAAAACTGTTTTTT
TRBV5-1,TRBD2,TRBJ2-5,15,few,CASSLSSGTQETQYF,TGCGCCAGCAGCTTGTCTAGCGGGACGCAAGAGACCCAGTACTTC
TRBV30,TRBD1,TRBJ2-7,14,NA,CAWNPGQGRVEQYF,TGTGCCTGGAACCCGGGACAGGGAAGGGTCGAGCAGTACTTC